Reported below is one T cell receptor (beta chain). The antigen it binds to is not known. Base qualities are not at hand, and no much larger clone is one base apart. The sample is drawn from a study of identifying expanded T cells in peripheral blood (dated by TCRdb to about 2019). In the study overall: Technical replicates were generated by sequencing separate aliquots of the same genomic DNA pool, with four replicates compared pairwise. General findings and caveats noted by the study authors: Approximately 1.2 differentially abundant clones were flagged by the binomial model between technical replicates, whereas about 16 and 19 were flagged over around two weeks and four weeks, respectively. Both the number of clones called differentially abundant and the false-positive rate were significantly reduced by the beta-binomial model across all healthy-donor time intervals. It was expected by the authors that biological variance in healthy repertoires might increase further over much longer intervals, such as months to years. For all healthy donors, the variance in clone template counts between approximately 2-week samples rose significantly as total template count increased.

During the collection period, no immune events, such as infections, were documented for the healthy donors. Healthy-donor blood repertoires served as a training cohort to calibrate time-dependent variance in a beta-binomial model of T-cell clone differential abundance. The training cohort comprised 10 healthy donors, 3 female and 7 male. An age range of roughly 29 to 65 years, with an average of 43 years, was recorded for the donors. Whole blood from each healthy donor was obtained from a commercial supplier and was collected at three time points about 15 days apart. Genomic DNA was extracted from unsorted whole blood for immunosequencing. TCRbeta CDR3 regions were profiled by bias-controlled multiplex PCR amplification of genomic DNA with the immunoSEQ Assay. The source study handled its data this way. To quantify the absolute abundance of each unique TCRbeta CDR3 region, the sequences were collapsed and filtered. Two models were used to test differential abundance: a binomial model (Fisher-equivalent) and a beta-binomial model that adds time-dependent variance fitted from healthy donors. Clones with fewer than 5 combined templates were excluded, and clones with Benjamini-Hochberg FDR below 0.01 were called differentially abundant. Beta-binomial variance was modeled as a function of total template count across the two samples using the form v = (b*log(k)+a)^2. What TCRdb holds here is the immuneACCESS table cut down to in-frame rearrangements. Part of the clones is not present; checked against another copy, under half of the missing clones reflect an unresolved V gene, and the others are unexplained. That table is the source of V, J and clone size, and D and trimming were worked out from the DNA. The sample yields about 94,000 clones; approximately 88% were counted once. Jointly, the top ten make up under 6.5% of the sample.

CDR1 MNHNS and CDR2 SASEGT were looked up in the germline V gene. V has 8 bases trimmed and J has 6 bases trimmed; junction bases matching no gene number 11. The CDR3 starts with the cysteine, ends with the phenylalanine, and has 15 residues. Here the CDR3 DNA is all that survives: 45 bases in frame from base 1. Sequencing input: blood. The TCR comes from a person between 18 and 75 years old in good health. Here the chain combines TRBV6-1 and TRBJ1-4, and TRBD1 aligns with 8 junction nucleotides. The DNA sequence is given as TGTGCCAGCTTCGGGACAGGCCGGTCCTATGAAAAACTGTTTTTT. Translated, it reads CASFGTGRSYEKLFF.